The 14 T cell receptor beta chains below all came from one sample that was sequenced in a study of T cell changes during pregnancy in multiple sclerosis. Data came from immunoSEQ multiplex PCR; TCRdb stores just in-frame clones and leaves some out. The data contain around 60,000 clones, about 90% of them singletons. The sequences come from CD4+ T cells from peripheral blood mononuclear cells, collected after pregnancy. Receptor source: a female donor in good health, enrolled as a control in a pregnancy study.

The chain carries TRBV7-3 and TRBJ2-2; 11 nucleotides align to TRBD2. The CDR3 runs to 17 residues. From germline, CDR1 is SGHTA and CDR2 FQGTGA. Losses at the gene ends were 3 bases for V and 4 bases for J; bases not matched to a gene: 7. CDR3: CASSFPSGGLGTGELFF. The CDR3 DNA follows: TGTGCCAGCAGCTTTCCTAGCGGGGGGTTAGGCACCGGGGAGCTGTTTTTT.

This chain links TRBV21-1 with TRBJ2-5; TRBD1, the table's D call, lacks a check against the DNA. TRBV21-1 is marked as a pseudogene. The CDR3 runs to 15 residues. The CDR3 reads CASSKGDRGGETQYF. In nucleotides, the CDR3 is TGTGCCAGCAGCAAAGGGGACAGGGGTGGGGAGACCCAGTACTTC.

CDR3 sequence (DNA): TGTGCCAGCAGCTTACGTCACGGGGGTAATGAAAAACTGTTTTTT. It codes for CASSLRHGGNEKLFF. The rearrangement joins TRBV7-8 to TRBJ1-4; tentative D call: TRBD1 (5 bases). Germline V gene sequence: CDR1 SGHVS, CDR2 FQNEAQ. The CDR3 contains 15 residues. V lost 2 bases to trimming and J lost 4 bases, with 11 bases between them.

J is TRBJ1-5 and V is TRBV25-1; D possibly corresponds to TRBD1 (6 bases). Germline CDR1 is MGHDK and CDR2 is SYGVNS. V was cut by 6 bases and J by 7 bases, with 13 bases left in between. CDR3 length equals 13 residues. CDR3 sequence: CASRQGEGQPQHF. The CDR3 nucleotides are TGTGCCAGCAGACAGGGTGAGGGACAGCCCCAGCATTTT.

This chain connects TRBV7-2 to TRBJ2-5; D unresolved. CDR3 length: 13 residues. Trimming cost V 5 bases and J 0 bases, with 7 bases left between them. Germline assignment: CDR1 SGHTA and CDR2 FQGNSA. CDR3 in DNA: TGTGCCAGCAGCCGAGCGTACCAAGAGACCCAGTACTTC. Its translation is CASSRAYQETQYF. The full variable domain, rest sourced from reference TRBV7-2 and TRBJ2-5, is GAGVSQSPSNKVTEKGKDVELRCDPISGHTALYWYRQSLGQGLEFLIYFQGNSAPDKSGLPSDRFSAERTGGSVSTLTIQRTQQEDSAVYLCASSRAYQETQYFGPGTRLLVL.

The chain is built from TRBV7-2 and TRBJ2-3; the D gene is possibly TRBD2 (6 bases). Germline V lookup: CDR1 SGHTA, CDR2 FQGNSA. The CDR3 has 14 amino acids. The germline V and J ends were trimmed by 8 bases and 5 bases, with 17 bases remaining between them. This CDR3 reads CASGTGVFRDTQYF. The CDR3 nucleotides read TGTGCCAGCGGAACGGGGGTCTTTAGAGATACGCAGTATTTT.

The gene calls are TRBV27 and TRBJ1-1; D call uncertain. This CDR3 is built from 13 residues. Per germline, CDR1 MNHEY and CDR2 SMNVEV (reference sequence). The germline V and J ends were trimmed by 3 bases and 4 bases, with 9 bases remaining between them. CDR3 in amino acids: CASSLLRGTEAFF. The CDR3 DNA sequence: TGTGCCAGCAGTTTGCTCCGGGGCACTGAAGCTTTCTTT.

The rearrangement uses TRBV7-3 and TRBJ2-2, with 13 bases matching TRBD2. Germline values: CDR1 SGHTA, CDR2 FQGTGA. J was trimmed by 7 bases and V by 2 bases; bases with no gene match: 4. The CDR3 contains 16 residues. The CDR3 spells CASSLGLAGAVGELFF. The CDR3 region has the DNA TGTGCCAGCAGCTTAGGACTAGCGGGGGCGGTCGGGGAGCTGTTTTTT.

The chain carries TRBV29-1 and TRBJ2-1, with 11 nucleotides matching TRBD2. J was trimmed by 13 bases and V by 4 bases; bases with no gene match: 9. The germline CDR1 and CDR2 sequences are SQVTM and ANQGSEA. The CDR3 spans 13 residues. The CDR3 region is CSVVVTSGTEQFF. As DNA, the CDR3 is TGCAGCGTTGTGGTGACTAGCGGGACGGAACAGTTCTTC.

This clone was observed a handful of times. J is TRBJ1-1 and V is TRBV5-4; D perhaps matches TRBD1 (5 bases). V was trimmed by 8 bases and J by 2 bases, leaving 19 bases between them. The CDR3 contains 15 residues. Germline V gene lookup returns CDR1 SGHNT and CDR2 YYREEE (reference sequence). The CDR3 DNA reads TGTGCCAGTAGCCCCGACAGAAGATCCAACACTGAAGCTTTCTTT. Amino acids: CASSPDRRSNTEAFF.

The chain recombines TRBV2 with TRBJ2-1; tentative D call: TRBD1 (6 bases). V shed 5 bases and J shed 6 bases, with 17 bases lying between them. This CDR3 spans 15 amino acids. Germline values: CDR1 SNHLY, CDR2 FYNNEI. CDR3 DNA sequence: TGTGCCAGCAGTCCTGGTCAGGGGTCCCTCAATGAGCAGTTCTTC. This encodes CASSPGQGSLNEQFF. Looking up the rest from reference TRBV2 and TRBJ2-1 gives the full variable domain: EPEVTQTPSHQVTQMGQEVILRCVPISNHLYFYWYRQILGQKVEFLVSFYNNEISEKSEIFDDQFSVERPDGSNFTLKIRSTKLEDSAMYFCASSPGQGSLNEQFFGPGTRLTVL.

The rearrangement uses TRBV10-2 and TRBJ2-2; 8 positions match TRBD1. Germline lookup yields CDR1 WSHSY and CDR2 SAAADI. V shed 2 bases, J shed 1 base, and the junction held 0 bases outside the gene matches. CDR3 length: 15 residues. Here the CDR3 reads CASSEGQGNTGELFF. Written as DNA, the CDR3 is TGCGCCAGCAGTGAGGGACAGGGGAACACCGGGGAGCTGTTTTTT.

V gene TRBV5-4 combines with J gene TRBJ1-3; a weak D match, TRBD1 (6 bases). CDR3 length equals 16 residues. Between the trimmed V and J ends, which lost 3 bases and 0 bases, there was a span of 13 bases. CDR1 and CDR2 (germline): SGHNT, YYREEE (reference sequence). As DNA, the CDR3 is TGTGCCAGCAGCTCAGGGGTAGCTGACTCTGGAAACACCATATATTTT. This encodes CASSSGVADSGNTIYF. Full variable domain (outside the CDR3, taken from reference TRBV5-4 and TRBJ1-3): ETGVTQSPTHLIKTRGQQVTLRCSSQSGHNTVSWYQQALGQGPQFIFQYYREEENGRGNFPPRFSGLQFPNYSSELNVNALELDDSALYLCASSSGVADSGNTIYFGEGSWLTVV.

The rearrangement links TRBV4-3 to TRBJ2-2; perhaps TRBD1 as D (6 bases). Looked up from germline, CDR1 is LGHNA and CDR2 is YSLEER. Trimming left V 4 bases short and J 6 bases short, with 9 bases between. The CDR3 contains 13 residues. DNA of the CDR3: TGCGCCAGCAGCCCCCGACAGGCCGGGGAGCTGTTTTTT. Its translation is CASSPRQAGELFF.